A single sample is the source of the 18 T cell receptor beta chains below, sequenced in a study of Ad26.COV2.S vaccination and SARS-CoV-2 variants. Using immunoSEQ multiplex PCR, the repertoire was profiled, and TCRdb retains in-frame clones only, with some absent. The repertoire holds about 350,000 clones, with roughly 90% as singletons. The treatment was: over 15 received Ad26.COV2.S at low or high dose, single or two shots; five or six received placebo; per-sample allocation not given. The investigators took samples on day 63 after the first vaccine or placebo injection. The sequencing here drew on peripheral blood, taken in a trial of Ad26.COV2.S vaccine versus placebo. Every receptor here comes from a person aged 18-60 years who received the Ad26.COV2.S COVID-19 vaccine or a placebo.

This sequence joins TRBV27 and TRBJ2-3; 10 nucleotides line up with TRBD2. Per the germline V gene, CDR1 is MNHEY and CDR2 is SMNVEV (reference sequence). The V segment lost 6 bases and the J segment 5 bases; nucleotides outside the gene matches: 17. The CDR3 extends over 18 amino acids. The DNA of the CDR3 is TGTGCCAGCAGCTCCAAATTTGAAGCGGGGGGGCCCATAGATACGCAGTATTTT. Protein sequence: CASSSKFEAGGPIDTQYF.

The chain couples TRBV6-2 or TRBV6-3 to TRBJ1-5, with 9 positions matching TRBD1. Germline V lookup: CDR1 MNHEY, CDR2 SVGEGT. The CDR3 runs 19 residues. The V and J ends lost 5 bases and 3 bases, in that order; junction bases with no gene match: 17. The CDR3 is CASSQPKITGTGYNQPQHF. DNA for the CDR3: TGTGCCAGCAGTCAGCCCAAGATTACCGGGACAGGGTACAATCAGCCCCAGCATTTT.

This clone has just a few counts. The chain joins TRBV11-2 to TRBJ1-3, with TRBD1 matching 7 bases. With 1 base clipped from V and 0 bases from J, the junction kept 3 bases outside the gene matches. CDR1 and CDR2 from the germline V gene are SGHAT and FQNNGV. The CDR3 runs to 16 residues. The CDR3 spells CASSLVGTASGNTIYF. The CDR3 coding sequence is TGTGCCAGCAGCTTAGTGGGGACAGCCTCTGGAAACACCATATATTTT.

In this sample, this clone turned up many times. The V gene is TRBV28, the J gene TRBJ1-2, with TRBD1 as a possible D gene (5 bases). Germline CDR1 reads MDHEN; CDR2 reads SYDVKM. The CDR3 runs to 10 residues. CDR3 sequence reads: CASGDYGYTF. The CDR3 DNA follows: TGTGCTTCGGGGGACTATGGCTACACCTTC.

V usage is TRBV6-2 or TRBV6-3 and J usage is TRBJ1-1; D unclear. The CDR3 runs 13 residues. Trimming left V 2 bases short and J 2 bases short, with 6 bases between. In germline, CDR1 is MNHEY, CDR2 SVGEGT. CDR3 bases: TGTGCCAGCAGTTACGGATCAAACACTGAAGCTTTCTTT. It encodes CASSYGSNTEAFF.

This rearrangement joins TRBV5-1 to TRBJ1-2; D unclear. The germline CDR1 and CDR2 sequences are SGHRS and YFSETQ. V was shortened by 0 bases and J by 4 bases, with 13 bases between the two germline ends. CDR3 length: 15 residues. In DNA form, the CDR3 reads TGCGCCAGCAGCTTGGCGGGGAGGGTTGGCTATGGCTACACCTTC. It encodes CASSLAGRVGYGYTF. The full variable domain, its missing parts supplied by reference TRBV5-1 and TRBJ1-2, is KAGVTQTPRYLIKTRGQQVTLSCSPISGHRSVSWYQQTPGQGLQFLFEYFSETQRNKGNFPGRFSGRQFSNSRSEMNVSTLELGDSALYLCASSLAGRVGYGYTFGSGTRLTVV.

The genes are TRBV2 and TRBJ1-2; unclear D gene. Germline V lookup: CDR1 SNHLY, CDR2 FYNNEI. V dropped 2 bases and J dropped 8 bases, with 12 bases sitting between them. This CDR3 has 13 residues. CDR3 sequence reads: CASSESETKGYTF. CDR3 nucleotide sequence: TGTGCCAGCAGTGAAAGCGAAACCAAGGGCTACACCTTC.

This chain joins TRBV7-2 and TRBJ2-2, with D perhaps given as TRBD1 or TRBD2 (5 bases each). This CDR3 region has 16 residues. V was shortened by 1 base and J by 4 bases, with 13 bases between the two germline ends. Germline V gene data show CDR1 as SGHTA and CDR2 as FQGNSA. In DNA, the CDR3 is TGTGCCAGCAGCTTAGTGGGCAGGGAGATCACCGGGGAGCTGTTTTTT. This encodes CASSLVGREITGELFF.

The CDR3 is CASTDGGYEQYF. The CDR3 coding sequence is TGTGCCAGCACGGACGGAGGGTACGAGCAGTACTTC. V and J are TRBV28 and TRBJ2-7, with D perhaps matching TRBD2 (6 bases). The CDR3 loop spans 12 amino acids. The germline V and J ends were trimmed by 7 bases and 4 bases, with 11 bases remaining between them. Germline V gene lookup returns CDR1 MDHEN and CDR2 SYDVKM.

The V gene is TRBV7-8, the J gene TRBJ2-7; 11 nucleotides agree with TRBD2. Germline V gene lookup returns CDR1 SGHVS and CDR2 FQNEAQ. V lost 0 bases, J lost 1 base, and 2 bases stayed unmatched. This CDR3 is 16 amino acids long. CDR3 in DNA: TGTGCCAGCAGCTTAGCGACTAGCGGGACATCCTACGAGCAGTACTTC. Encoded protein: CASSLATSGTSYEQYF.

The V gene is TRBV4-1, the J gene TRBJ2-1; 10 bases are shared with TRBD2. The CDR3 is made up of 15 amino acids. Trimming at V came to 4 bases and at J to 7 bases, leaving 7 bases not matched to a gene. CDR1 and CDR2 (germline): MGHRA, YSYEKL. DNA of the CDR3: TGCGCCAGCAGCCGAGGGACTAGCGCTGTGAATGAGCAGTTCTTC. Residues: CASSRGTSAVNEQFF.

This chain uses TRBV25-1 with TRBJ2-7, with TRBD2 matching 9 bases. This CDR3 comprises 17 residues. Germline V gene lookup returns CDR1 MGHDK and CDR2 SYGVNS. V dropped 1 base and J dropped 4; count of bases not matched to a gene: 11. The CDR3 is CASSESLIAGARYEQYF. CDR3 DNA: TGTGCCAGCAGTGAATCCCTTATAGCGGGAGCAAGATACGAGCAGTACTTC.

In this sample, this clone turned up once. One base away lies a much larger clone, so this may be a sequencing read error. This chain uses TRBV6-7 with TRBJ1-2; D remains unclear. TRBV6-7 is marked as an open reading frame, function uncertain. This CDR3 is 11 amino acids long. V lost 2 bases and J 5 bases, leaving 3 bases between the germline ends. For the CDR3, the DNA is TGTGCCAGCAGTTACCGGTATGGCTACACCTTC. It yields the protein CASSYRYGYTF.

J is TRBJ2-5 and V is TRBV4-3; D gene uncertain. Germline-derived CDR1 and CDR2 are LGHNA and YSLEER. The CDR3 runs 13 residues. V was trimmed by 4 bases and J by 5 bases, leaving 11 bases between them. The CDR3 loop reads CASSPGVWETQYF. Here the CDR3 DNA reads TGCGCCAGCAGCCCCGGAGTGTGGGAGACCCAGTACTTC.

The chain employs TRBV11-2 and TRBJ2-7; the D call may be TRBD1 or TRBD2 (5 bases each). The CDR3 has 13 residues. V was trimmed by 10 bases and J by 2 bases, leaving 15 bases between them. Per germline, CDR1 SGHAT and CDR2 FQNNGV. As DNA, the CDR3 is TGTGCCACCGTCCGGGACGGCACCTACGAGCAGTACTTC. Amino acids: CATVRDGTYEQYF.

V gene TRBV4-1 combines with J gene TRBJ2-1; D not certain. Germline assignment: CDR1 MGHRA and CDR2 YSYEKL. The CDR3 has 15 amino acids. The ends were cut back, 2 bases at V and 1 base at J, with 9 bases in the middle. CDR3 region: CASSQWQESYNEQFF. DNA for the CDR3: TGCGCCAGCAGCCAATGGCAGGAGTCCTACAATGAGCAGTTCTTC.

The chain joins TRBV10-3 to TRBJ2-7; D gene uncertain. CDR3 length equals 11 residues. V was cut by 0 bases and J by 6 bases, with 3 bases left in between. Germline V gene data show CDR1 as ENHRY and CDR2 as SYGVKD. The CDR3 region has the DNA TGTGCCATCAGTGAGTCGACCGAGCAGTACTTC. It is translated as CAISESTEQYF.

This clone showed up just once. The gene calls are TRBV29-1 and TRBJ2-7, with 7 bases that match TRBD1. With V trimmed by 5 bases and J by 4 bases, 11 bases remained unmatched. There are 14 residues in the CDR3. Germline CDR1 is SQVTM and CDR2 is ANQGSEA. CDR3: CSVLSGQVSYEQYF. The DNA for the CDR3 is TGCAGCGTTCTCTCTGGACAGGTTTCTTACGAGCAGTACTTC.